The 11 T cell receptor beta chains below were found in one sample sequenced in a study of T-cell memory formation after mild COVID-19. From the 5' RACE reads, TCRdb called clonotypes with MiXCR, one entry per CDR3 protein. The table lists 500,000 to 600,000 distinct CDR3 sequences, over 15% of them singletons. The sequencing input was PBMCs or a T cell subset sorted from them (not recorded which). The receptors shown here come from an adult woman who had mild COVID-19 (a few samples of this study predate the infection). Cell type and time point are not known.

In its sample, this clonotype was seen a few times. The chain couples TRBV30 to TRBJ2-1; TRBD2 matches at 7 bases. Unmatched junction bases numbered 20, after V lost 3 bases and J lost 9 bases. CDR1 is GTSNPN, CDR2 SVGIG, per germline (reference sequence). CDR3 length equals 17 residues. CDR3 amino acids: CAWRSLAASFLPGEQFF. CDR3 sequence (DNA): TGTGCCTGGAGAAGCCTAGCGGCATCCTTCTTACCGGGTGAGCAGTTCTTC.

The chain employs TRBV5-6 and TRBJ1-2, with D tentatively TRBD1 (6 bases). This CDR3 is 13 amino acids long. Trimming cost V 1 base and J 5 bases, with 9 bases left between them. Germline V gives CDR1 SGHDT, CDR2 YYEEEE. DNA of the CDR3: TGTGCCAGCAGCTTGTCGGGGGCATATGGCTACACCTTC. Amino acid sequence: CASSLSGAYGYTF.

The table lists this clonotype with a few counts. The chain uses TRBV6-2 or TRBV6-3 and TRBJ2-2; D is unclear. Between the trimmed V and J ends, which lost 2 bases and 5 bases, there was a span of 12 bases. Germline V gives CDR1 MNHEY, CDR2 SVGEGT. This CDR3 spans 15 amino acids. CDR3: CASSYNEAGTGELFF. The CDR3 DNA is TGTGCCAGCAGTTACAACGAAGCTGGGACCGGGGAGCTGTTTTTT.

This clonotype was seen a few times. The chain employs TRBV9 and TRBJ2-1, with TRBD2 matching over 8 bases. V was pared by 7 bases and J by 3 bases, with 6 bases of the junction left unmatched. Germline V gene data show CDR1 as SGDLS and CDR2 as YYNGEE. The length of the CDR3 is 14 residues. CDR3 loop: CASARGGGYNEQFF. In DNA, the CDR3 is TGTGCCAGCGCCCGGGGGGGCGGCTACAATGAGCAGTTCTTC. Together with reference TRBV9 and TRBJ2-1, the CDR3 gives the full variable domain: DSGVTQTPKHLITATGQRVTLRCSPRSGDLSVYWYQQSLDQGLQFLIQYYNGEERAKGNILERFSAQQFPDLHSELNLSSLELGDSALYFCASARGGGYNEQFFGPGTRLTVL.

This clonotype appeared a few times. The genes are TRBV11-3 and TRBJ2-5; D gene ambiguous. There are 14 residues in the CDR3. The V gene's germline CDR1 is SGHNT and CDR2 YENEEA. V lost 1 base to trimming and J lost 5 bases, with 11 bases between them. The CDR3 is CASSLVTGAETQYF. DNA for the CDR3: TGTGCCAGCAGCTTAGTCACGGGCGCGGAGACCCAGTACTTC.

This clonotype was picked up a small number of times. The DNA of the CDR3 is TGTGCCAGCAGCTTTCGACTAGCGGAGGGCTACGAGCAGTACTTC. Protein: CASSFRLAEGYEQYF. The rearrangement links TRBV11-3 to TRBJ2-7; 9 bases line up with TRBD2. The CDR3 length is 15 residues. Per germline, CDR1 SGHNT and CDR2 YENEEA. Trimming removed 3 bases from V and 3 bases from J; junction bases left unmatched: 6.

This clonotype was detected a few times. The rearrangement links TRBV12-3 or TRBV12-4 to TRBJ1-5; D call uncertain. The CDR3 contains 15 residues. V shed 0 bases and J shed 5 bases, with 11 bases lying between them. The CDR3 sequence: CASSLAAGRDQPQHF. CDR3 nucleotide sequence: TGTGCCAGCAGTTTAGCGGCGGGGAGGGATCAGCCCCAGCATTTT.

This clonotype showed up just a few times. V usage is TRBV7-2 and J usage is TRBJ2-1, with D possibly being TRBD1 (5 bases). Germline assignment: CDR1 SGHTA and CDR2 FQGNSA. This CDR3 is built from 17 residues. V was pared by 1 base and J by 4 bases, with 17 bases between. The CDR3 DNA is TGTGCCAGCAGCTTAGGATCAGGGCCCGCTGCATACAATGAGCAGTTCTTC. This gives the protein CASSLGSGPAAYNEQFF.

The chain uses TRBV5-4 and TRBJ1-1; D is unclear. The CDR3 is made up of 15 amino acids. The germline V and J ends were trimmed by 4 bases and 3 bases, with 16 bases remaining between them. From germline, CDR1 is SGHNT and CDR2 YYREEE (reference sequence). The CDR3 DNA follows: TGTGCCAGCAGCCCTACCGGCGGGCAGTACACTGAAGCTTTCTTT. Protein product: CASSPTGGQYTEAFF.

This chain's CDR3 is CASSLWGARTGELFF. The CDR3 DNA reads TGTGCCAGCAGCTTATGGGGGGCCCGCACCGGGGAGCTGTTTTTT. V usage is TRBV7-8 and J usage is TRBJ2-2; tentatively, D is TRBD1 or TRBD2 (6 bases each). Germline V gives CDR1 SGHVS, CDR2 FQNEAQ. This CDR3 comprises 15 residues. V lost 2 bases, J lost 4 bases, and 11 bases lay in between.

This clonotype has a handful of counts. V gene TRBV7-9 combines with J gene TRBJ2-7; tentative D call: TRBD2 (6 bases). Germline CDR1 is SEHNR and CDR2 is FQNEAQ (reference sequence). V lost 5 bases to trimming and J lost 0 bases, with 14 bases between them. The CDR3 sequence is 15 residues long. The CDR3 loop reads CASSTGGYPSYEQYF. The CDR3, as DNA: TGTGCCAGCAGCACCGGAGGGTACCCCTCCTACGAGCAGTACTTC.